This TCR beta chain was recorded in a study of blood T cell repertoires in COVID-19. The protocol was immunoSEQ multiplex PCR, while the TCRdb copy is restricted to in-frame clones and leaves out a portion. The table has around 250,000 clones, more than 75% seen once. Participant-reported clinical history was the basis for cohort assignment. The CDR3 totals 12 residues. The germline V and J ends were trimmed by 9 bases and 4 bases, with 12 bases remaining between them. Specimen: PBMCs or T cells enriched from blood (not recorded which). The sequence came from a woman between 45 and 60 years old who had recovered from COVID-19. The gene calls are TRBV12-3 or TRBV12-4 and TRBJ1-1; D remains ambiguous. The CDR3 DNA is TGTGCCAGTTCGCGTATTGGCACTGAAGCTTTCTTT. Protein product: CASSRIGTEAFF.